This record covers a single T cell receptor (beta chain). This specimen comes from a study of blood T cell repertoires in COVID-19. Overall study: Whether acute or convalescent, the COVID-19 samples came from the United States, Italy and Spain.

The germline V gene has CDR1 SGHVS and CDR2 FNYEAQ. CDR3 length equals 19 residues. V was clipped by 3 bases and J by 6 bases; unmatched bases: 15. The repertoire was sequenced with immunoSEQ multiplex PCR; TCRdb's copy has only in-frame clones and lacks some. In the table there are approximately 150,000 clones, around 89% of which are singletons. This sequence originates from a man aged 18-30 years with COVID-19, enrolled during active disease. Sequences were obtained from peripheral blood. J is TRBJ2-2 and V is TRBV7-6; 11 bases are a match to TRBD1. The CDR3 coding sequence is TGTGCCAGCAGCTTTCTACGAACCCGGGACAGGGGGACCCCCGGGGAGCTGTTTTTT. It yields the protein CASSFLRTRDRGTPGELFF.